This passage covers 14 T cell receptor beta chains from one sample sequenced in a study of regulatory T cells in long-lasting Graves disease. Investigators prepared the TCR beta libraries by applying iRepertoire HTBI primers and Arm-PCR of CDR3 regions. MiXCR, run by TCRdb on the multiplex PCR reads, gives a single entry per CDR3 protein. Of approximately 250,000 distinct CDR3 sequences in the sample, around 18% are singletons; the top ten hold around 20%. Time point: newly diagnosed GD, antithyroid drugs for less than 3 months. The TCR library was made from RNA that had been extracted from PBMCs in TRIzol. Sequencing used peripheral blood mononuclear cells (PBMCs), obtained at new diagnosis, from a patient treated with antithyroid drugs. The source is a female donor with Graves disease.

The chain couples TRBV6-2 or TRBV6-3 to TRBJ2-5, with TRBD2 identical over 7 bases. CDR1 is MNHEY and CDR2 is SVGEGT in the germline V gene. V gave up 6 bases and J gave up 4 bases; unmatched junction bases: 8. The CDR3 spans 14 residues. DNA of the CDR3: TGTGCCAGCAGAAGAGTGCGGGAGTCAGAGACCCAGTACTTC. Protein: CASRRVRESETQYF.

About this clonotype itself: Since a much larger clone is just one base distant, this may be a read error. The rearrangement joins TRBV30 to TRBJ2-7; D tentatively reads TRBD1 or TRBD2 (7 bases each). The V gene's germline CDR1 is GTSNPN and CDR2 SVGIG (reference sequence). The CDR3 contains 14 residues. The V gene lost 3 bases and the J gene lost 4 bases, with 16 bases spanning the gap. The CDR3 loop is CAWSFSGGGYEQYF. The CDR3 DNA follows: TGTGCCTGGAGCTTTTCAGGGGGGGGGTACGAGCAGTACTTC. The whole variable domain, remainder taken from reference TRBV30 and TRBJ2-7, is SQTIHQWPATLVQPVGSPLSLECTVEGTSNPNLYWYRQAAGRGLQLLFYSVGIGQISSEVPQNLSASRPQDRQFILSSKKLLLSDSGFYLCAWSFSGGGYEQYFGPGTRLTVT.

This clonotype was recorded many times. The rearrangement joins TRBV4-2 to TRBJ1-2; D perhaps matches TRBD1 (5 bases). The V and J ends lost 4 bases and 6 bases respectively, with 15 bases between them. The length of the CDR3 is 14 residues. Per the germline V gene, CDR1 is LGHNA and CDR2 is YNFKEQ. The CDR3 nucleotides read TGTGCCAGCAGCCCTTCCCGGGGGTTGGATGGCTACACCTTC. It is translated as CASSPSRGLDGYTF.

This clonotype was seen repeatedly, ten times or more. The chain uses TRBV2 and TRBJ1-2; D possibly corresponds to TRBD1 (5 bases). Per germline, CDR1 SNHLY and CDR2 FYNNEI. The CDR3 consists of 11 residues. Trimming left V 8 bases short and J 8 bases short, with 12 bases between. For the CDR3, the DNA is TGTGCCAGCGGGAGGGGAGAGGGCTACACCTTC. Protein sequence: CASGRGEGYTF.

This clonotype came up many times. The chain employs TRBV6-1 and TRBJ2-7; 13 bases are shared with TRBD2. The CDR3 sequence is 15 residues long. CDR1 is MNHNS, CDR2 SASEGT, per germline. The V segment lost 4 bases and the J segment 5 bases; nucleotides outside the gene matches: 5. CDR3 bases: TGTGCCAGCAGTGCCGTACTAGCGGGAGGGGACGAGCAGTACTTC. It specifies CASSAVLAGGDEQYF.

This clonotype has ten or more counts. The chain is built from TRBV2 and TRBJ1-2; TRBD1 might be the D (5 bases). The CDR3 loop spans 12 amino acids. From germline, CDR1 is SNHLY and CDR2 FYNNEI. Trimming cost V 6 bases and J 8 bases, with 13 bases left between them. CDR3 in amino acids: CASRIGEGGYTF. The CDR3 bases are TGTGCCAGCAGAATAGGGGAAGGCGGCTACACCTTC.

This clonotype occurred many times. The gene calls are TRBV28 and TRBJ2-5, with 7 nucleotides matching TRBD2. After removal of 3 bases from V and 3 bases from J, the junction contained 7 bases not matched to a gene. Germline CDR1 reads MDHEN; CDR2 reads SYDVKM. The length of the CDR3 is 15 residues. The CDR3, as DNA: TGTGCCAGCAGTTTTTTTAGCGGGCGAGAAGAGACCCAGTACTTC. Translated, it gives CASSFFSGREETQYF.

In this sample, this clonotype turned up many times. The rearrangement uses TRBV20-1 and TRBJ1-1, with 8 bases identical to TRBD1. Germline V gene lookup returns CDR1 DFQATT and CDR2 SNEGSKA (reference sequence). The CDR3 is 13 amino acids. Losses at the gene ends were 0 bases for V and 11 bases for J; bases not matched to a gene: 8. CDR3 sequence: CSARETGGRRAFF. CDR3 sequence (DNA): TGCAGTGCTAGAGAAACAGGGGGACGGCGGGCTTTCTTT.

This clonotype was observed at least ten times. The chain couples TRBV19 to TRBJ1-5; 7 bases agree with TRBD1. The J segment lost 2 bases and the V segment lost 10 bases, leaving 14 bases of the junction unmatched. This CDR3 is 16 amino acids long. Germline V gives CDR1 LNHDA, CDR2 SQIVND (reference sequence). In nucleotides, the CDR3 is TGTGCCACCTCCGTCGAAGGGGGCGGAGGCAATCAGCCCCAGCATTTT. Translating gives CATSVEGGGGNQPQHF.

V is TRBV6-1 and J is TRBJ1-2; D gene uncertain. This CDR3 has 14 amino acids. The germline V gene encodes CDR1 MNHNS and CDR2 SASEGT. The V end was cut by 0 bases, the J end by 2 bases, with 7 bases between. The CDR3 DNA reads as TGTGCCAGCAGTGAAGCTGGCAGGAACTATGGCTACACCTTC. This translates into CASSEAGRNYGYTF.

The chain combines TRBV4-2 with TRBJ2-3; maybe TRBD2 (6 bases). V shed 1 base and J shed 1 base, with 12 bases lying between them. The germline gives CDR1 LGHNA, CDR2 YNFKEQ. The CDR3 extends over 16 amino acids. The CDR3 nucleotides read TGTGCCAGCAGCCAAGCACGGGAGTGGCGCACAGATACGCAGTATTTT. This gives the protein CASSQAREWRTDTQYF.

This rearrangement joins TRBV11-2 to TRBJ2-4, with 11 bases that match TRBD2. CDR1 SGHAT and CDR2 FQNNGV come from the germline V gene. The CDR3 is 16 amino acids. V was clipped by 6 bases and J by 1 base; unmatched bases: 5. The CDR3 sequence: CASSPGLAGAKNIQYF. The CDR3 DNA reads TGTGCCAGCAGTCCAGGACTAGCGGGCGCCAAAAACATTCAGTACTTC.

This clonotype occurred many times. The chain carries TRBV20-1 and TRBJ1-2; D is uncertain. CDR3 size: 13 residues. Trimming took 6 bases from V and 6 from J, leaving 17 bases between them. Germline V gene lookup returns CDR1 DFQATT and CDR2 SNEGSKA (reference sequence). CDR3 nucleotides: TGCAGTGCGAGGGAAAGGGCGCAAGATGGCTACACCTTC. Amino acid sequence: CSARERAQDGYTF.

The chain links TRBV27 to TRBJ1-1; weak D call: TRBD1 (5 bases). The CDR3 is made up of 14 amino acids. Germline CDR1 MNHEY, CDR2 SMNVEV (reference sequence). Trimming left V 3 bases short and J 4 bases short, with 12 bases between. CDR3 protein: CASSLGQAGTEAFF. CDR3 in DNA: TGTGCCAGCAGTTTGGGGCAGGCGGGCACTGAAGCTTTCTTT.